The 30 T cell receptor beta chains listed next were all sequenced from one sample in a study of T cell responses to AZD1222 COVID-19 vaccine. The repertoire was sequenced with immunoSEQ multiplex PCR; TCRdb's copy has only in-frame clones and lacks some. This table has 53,000 or so clones, 75% to 90% appearing once. The sample in question was peripheral blood, obtained on day 0 of MenACWY control vaccination. The receptor set was obtained from an adult in good health.

About this clone: This sample includes further DNA sequences coding for the same CDR3. V gene TRBV27 combines with J gene TRBJ2-1, with 7 bases fitting TRBD2. Germline CDR1 reads MNHEY; CDR2 reads SMNVEV (reference sequence). This CDR3 contains 16 residues. Germline trimming cut 5 bases from V and 0 bases from J; bases unmatched to any gene: 7. The CDR3 DNA follows: TGTGCCAGCAGTCCTCTAGCGGCGAGCTCCTACAATGAGCAGTTCTTC. The encoded protein is CASSPLAASSYNEQFF.

The J gene is TRBJ2-7, the V gene TRBV9; maybe TRBD1 (6 bases). The V end was cut by 1 base, the J end by 3 bases, with 14 bases between. Germline CDR1 is SGDLS and CDR2 is YYNGEE. The CDR3 runs 15 residues. CDR3 sequence: CASSVRTDSCYEQYF. Here the CDR3 DNA reads TGTGCCAGCAGCGTAAGGACAGACTCATGCTACGAGCAGTACTTC.

The chain recombines TRBV2 with TRBJ2-7, with D possibly called TRBD1 or TRBD2 (5 bases each). The V and J ends lost 6 bases and 7 bases respectively, with 19 bases between them. The CDR3 runs to 14 residues. Germline CDR1 and CDR2: SNHLY and FYNNEI. The CDR3 spells CASRKRGQGGEQYF. The CDR3 DNA follows: TGTGCCAGCAGGAAGCGAGGGCAGGGTGGGGAGCAGTACTTC.

The chain joins TRBV10-3 to TRBJ2-3; D ambiguous. CDR3 length equals 11 residues. CDR1 and CDR2 (germline): ENHRY, SYGVKD. Trimming removed 9 bases at V and 0 bases at J, with 4 bases between. The CDR3 region has the DNA TGTGCCATGGGCAGCACAGATACGCAGTATTTT. As protein: CAMGSTDTQYF.

This clone was found once. This chain links TRBV27 with TRBJ2-2; D gene ambiguous. CDR1 is MNHEY and CDR2 is SMNVEV in the germline V gene (reference sequence). Trimming took 1 base from V and 4 from J, leaving 4 bases between them. The CDR3 totals 13 residues. Here the CDR3 DNA reads TGTGCCAGCAGTTTATGGGGCACCGGGGAGCTGTTTTTT. Protein sequence: CASSLWGTGELFF.

The rearrangement uses TRBV28 and TRBJ2-3; D may correspond to TRBD1 or TRBD2 (7 bases each). Germline assignment: CDR1 MDHEN and CDR2 SYDVKM. With 3 bases removed from V and 6 bases from J, the gap between germline ends came to 28 bases. The CDR3 has 19 amino acids. DNA of the CDR3: TGTGCCAGCAGTTTCCGGGACAGACTCCTAGCGGACTATGGTGATACGCAGTATTTT. Protein: CASSFRDRLLADYGDTQYF.

The V gene is TRBV5-1, the J gene TRBJ2-1, with TRBD2 matching 10 bases. The CDR3 totals 16 residues. V was clipped by 4 bases and J by 4 bases; unmatched bases: 8. Germline V gene sequence: CDR1 SGHRS, CDR2 YFSETQ. CDR3 in DNA: TGCGCCAGCAGCAGAACCGGGACTAGCGAATACAATGAGCAGTTCTTC. It translates to CASSRTGTSEYNEQFF.

The genes are TRBV2 and TRBJ2-3; 7 bases line up with TRBD1. There are 14 residues in the CDR3. V trimming: 5 bases; J trimming: 2 bases; junction bases outside the gene matches: 4. The germline CDR1 and CDR2 sequences are SNHLY and FYNNEI. The CDR3, as DNA: TGTGCCAGCAGTAGACAGGGTTACACAGATACGCAGTATTTT. Translated, it gives CASSRQGYTDTQYF.

This clone showed up many times. The rearrangement links TRBV2 to TRBJ2-7; maybe TRBD1 (6 bases). V lost 10 bases and J lost 7, with 14 bases in between. Per germline, CDR1 SNHLY and CDR2 FYNNEI. The CDR3 is made up of 11 amino acids. This CDR3 reads CATWGQREQYF. In DNA, the CDR3 is TGTGCCACCTGGGGACAAAGGGAGCAGTACTTC.

The chain is built from TRBV5-4 and TRBJ2-3; tentative D call: TRBD1 (6 bases). Between the trimmed V and J ends, which lost 1 base and 1 base, there was a span of 10 bases. This CDR3 contains 15 residues. CDR1 and CDR2 from the germline V gene are SGHNT and YYREEE (reference sequence). CDR3 sequence reads: CASSLSGTRTDTQYF. For the CDR3, the DNA is TGTGCCAGCAGCTTGTCCGGGACACGCACAGATACGCAGTATTTT.

The V call is TRBV4-1, the J call TRBJ2-2, with D possibly being TRBD1 or TRBD2 (6 bases each). V was trimmed by 1 base and J by 6 bases, leaving 12 bases between them. CDR3 length equals 15 residues. Germline CDR1 is MGHRA and CDR2 is YSYEKL. The CDR3 DNA sequence: TGCGCCAGCAGCCAAGCAGGTGGGGGGCCCGGGGAGCTGTTTTTT. It translates to CASSQAGGGPGELFF.

The J gene is TRBJ2-4, the V gene TRBV14; tentative D call: TRBD1 (6 bases). The CDR3 spans 13 residues. Germline CDR1 SGHDN, CDR2 FVKESK. V shed 5 bases and J shed 11 bases, with 16 bases lying between them. The CDR3 DNA reads as TGTGCCAGCAGCGAACGGGGACATCTTTTTCAGTACTTC. Its translation is CASSERGHLFQYF.

This clone was picked up a small number of times. The chain has TRBV4-1 and TRBJ1-1, with TRBD1 identical over 7 bases. The CDR3 has 14 amino acids. The V gene end was trimmed by 4 bases and the J gene end by 4 bases; junction bases not matched to a gene: 6. Germline V gives CDR1 MGHRA, CDR2 YSYEKL. This chain's CDR3 is CASSPDRRGTEAFF. The CDR3, as DNA: TGCGCCAGCAGCCCGGACAGGCGGGGCACTGAAGCTTTCTTT.

The CDR3 spells CASSQGLAREYEQYF. CDR3 DNA sequence: TGTGCCAGCTCACAAGGACTAGCGCGGGAATACGAGCAGTACTTC. The chain carries TRBV18 and TRBJ2-7, with 9 bases lining up with TRBD2. V gave up 4 bases and J gave up 4 bases; unmatched junction bases: 8. Per the germline V gene, CDR1 is KGHSH and CDR2 is LQKENI. This CDR3 has 15 amino acids. Full variable domain (rest looked up from reference TRBV18 and TRBJ2-7): NAGVMQNPRHLVRRRGQEARLRCSPMKGHSHVYWYRQLPEEGLKFMVYLQKENIIDESGMPKERFSAEFPKEGPSILRIQQVVRGDSAAYFCASSQGLAREYEQYFGPGTRLTVT.

The CDR3 sequence: CASSREGGRYTF. The CDR3 nucleotides read TGTGCCAGCAGCCGAGAGGGCGGGCGCTACACCTTC. The chain uses TRBV7-9 and TRBJ1-2; no firm D call. Germline lookup yields CDR1 SEHNR and CDR2 FQNEAQ (reference sequence). Trimming cost V 5 bases and J 9 bases, with 13 bases left between them. The CDR3 is 12 residues long.

The V call is TRBV30, the J call TRBJ2-7, with D possibly TRBD2 on 6 matching bases. Trimming shortened V by 5 bases and J by 6 bases, and 14 bases separated the two germline ends. The CDR3 is 12 residues long. CDR1 and CDR2 from the germline V gene are GTSNPN and SVGIG (reference sequence). CDR3 DNA: TGTGCCTGGGGACTATCGAATGGCGAGCAGTACTTC. Translating it yields CAWGLSNGEQYF.

The rearrangement links TRBV24-1 to TRBJ1-2; no reliable D call. Germline CDR1 reads KGHDR; CDR2 reads SFDVKD. The CDR3 runs 16 residues. With 2 bases removed from V and 3 bases from J, the gap between germline ends came to 15 bases. Written as DNA, the CDR3 is TGTGCCACCAGTGATTCCGTTACATATAAGGACTATGGCTACACCTTC. Translation gives CATSDSVTYKDYGYTF.

The chain recombines TRBV28 with TRBJ2-1; TRBD2 might be the D (5 bases). The CDR3 has 15 amino acids. V gave up 6 bases and J gave up 5 bases, with 17 bases separating them. Germline CDR1 MDHEN, CDR2 SYDVKM. The CDR3 sequence: CASRLTPRRHNEQFF. DNA for the CDR3: TGTGCCAGCAGACTTACACCGAGGAGGCACAATGAGCAGTTCTTC.

In its sample, this clone ranks as medium-sized. The chain couples TRBV6-1 to TRBJ1-5, with a possible D match to TRBD1 (5 bases). The length of the CDR3 is 16 residues. V lost 1 base and J 2 bases, leaving 12 bases between the germline ends. From germline, CDR1 is MNHNS and CDR2 SASEGT. The DNA of the CDR3 is TGTGCCAGCAGTGAAGAAGAGGGGACGGGCAATCAGCCCCAGCATTTT. Amino acids: CASSEEEGTGNQPQHF.

V is TRBV30 and J is TRBJ1-5; the D gene is possibly TRBD1 (6 bases). CDR1 and CDR2 from the germline V gene are GTSNPN and SVGIG (reference sequence). Trimming shortened V by 0 bases and J by 2 bases, and 11 bases separated the two germline ends. The CDR3 loop spans 15 amino acids. CDR3 amino acids: CAWSVGGSGNQPQHF. DNA of the CDR3: TGTGCCTGGAGTGTAGGGGGGAGCGGCAATCAGCCCCAGCATTTT.

The chain joins TRBV7-2 to TRBJ2-2, with D possibly being TRBD2 (5 bases). The CDR3 totals 16 residues. Germline CDR1 and CDR2: SGHTA and FQGNSA. The ends were cut back, 3 bases at V and 5 bases at J, with 16 bases in the middle. The CDR3 sequence: CASSFFRDRGTGELFF. CDR3 bases: TGTGCCAGCAGCTTTTTTCGCGACCGAGGGACCGGGGAGCTGTTTTTT.

Remarks on this clone: At one of its ends the junction is not consistent with the germline gene, which may arise from a read error. The chain employs TRBV7-7 and TRBJ2-1, with TRBD2 identical over 14 bases. Germline V gene sequence: CDR1 SSHAT, CDR2 FNYEAQ (reference sequence). This CDR3 contains 15 residues. CDR3 residues: CASSPGTSGSDEQFF. The CDR3 DNA reads as TGTGCTAGCAGCCCGGGGACTAGCGGGAGCGATGAGCAGTTCTTC.

The table lists this clone with a count of one. The V and J genes are TRBV5-1 and TRBJ2-7; 8 nucleotides agree with TRBD1. This CDR3 region has 14 residues. Trimming at V came to 4 bases and at J to 5 bases, leaving 8 bases not matched to a gene. Germline V lookup: CDR1 SGHRS, CDR2 YFSETQ. This chain's CDR3 is CASSTGQGSHEQYF. CDR3 nucleotide sequence: TGCGCCAGCAGCACCGGACAGGGTAGCCACGAGCAGTACTTC. Using reference TRBV5-1 and TRBJ2-7 for the parts outside the CDR3, the full variable domain is KAGVTQTPRYLIKTRGQQVTLSCSPISGHRSVSWYQQTPGQGLQFLFEYFSETQRNKGNFPGRFSGRQFSNSRSEMNVSTLELGDSALYLCASSTGQGSHEQYFGPGTRLTVT.

The chain employs TRBV29-1 and TRBJ1-2; D is unclear. Between the trimmed V and J ends, which lost 0 bases and 9 bases, there was a span of 14 bases. Germline-derived CDR1 and CDR2 are SQVTM and ANQGSEA. The CDR3 loop spans 13 amino acids. The DNA of the CDR3 is TGCAGCGTTGAAGATCTGGCCTCTAGGAGCTACACCTTC. Amino acids: CSVEDLASRSYTF. The full variable domain, its missing parts supplied by reference TRBV29-1 and TRBJ1-2, is SAVISQKPSRDICQRGTSLTIQCQVDSQVTMMFWYRQQPGQSLTLIATANQGSEATYESGFVIDKFPISRPNLTFSTLTVSNMSPEDSSIYLCSVEDLASRSYTFGSGTRLTVV.

The rearrangement links TRBV28 to TRBJ1-2; the match to TRBD1 covers 8 bases. This CDR3 region has 14 residues. The germline V gene has CDR1 MDHEN and CDR2 SYDVKM. The V segment lost 4 bases and the J segment 2 bases; nucleotides outside the gene matches: 3. The CDR3 bases are TGTGCCAGCAGTTCAGGGGGCGCAAACTATGGCTACACCTTC. Translating it yields CASSSGGANYGYTF.

This chain connects TRBV3-1 (or the pseudogene TRBV3-2) to TRBJ2-5; weak D call: TRBD2 (5 bases). Trimming pared 6 bases from V and 14 bases from J, leaving 22 bases between. Germline CDR1 is LGHDT and CDR2 is YNNKEL (reference sequence). CDR3 size: 13 residues. The CDR3 nucleotides read TGTGCCAGCAGACCCGGGGTGGTTGGGCACTGCTACTTC. Translated, it gives CASRPGVVGHCYF.

This chain connects TRBV4-3 to TRBJ2-3; possibly TRBD2 for D (6 bases). The ends were cut back, 2 bases at V and 2 bases at J, with 23 bases in the middle. Germline V gene lookup returns CDR1 LGHNA and CDR2 YSLEER. This CDR3 has 19 residues. DNA of the CDR3: TGCGCCAGCAGCCAATCCCCCGGGACTTCTGCACCAAACACAGATACGCAGTATTTT. As protein: CASSQSPGTSAPNTDTQYF.

This sequence joins TRBV18 and TRBJ1-5; 10 positions match TRBD1. Losses at the gene ends were 5 bases for V and 7 bases for J; bases not matched to a gene: 5. Germline V gives CDR1 KGHSH, CDR2 LQKENI. This CDR3 contains 14 residues. The CDR3 here is CASSNDRGPQPQHF. Here the CDR3 DNA reads TGTGCCAGCTCAAACGACAGGGGGCCACAGCCCCAGCATTTT.

This clone occurred a few times. This chain connects TRBV6-2 or TRBV6-3 to TRBJ1-2; no clear D. The CDR3 loop spans 15 amino acids. Trimming took off 5 bases at V and 4 bases at J, with 17 bases between the two ends. From germline, CDR1 is MNHEY and CDR2 SVGEGT. The CDR3 DNA reads as TGTGCCAGCAGTCCCCTGGGAGTAGCCCCCTATGGCTACACCTTC. Protein: CASSPLGVAPYGYTF.

This clone has a single count. The chain carries TRBV7-3 and TRBJ2-1; the match to TRBD2 covers 10 bases. With V trimmed by 1 base and J by 3 bases, 3 bases remained unmatched. The germline gives CDR1 SGHTA, CDR2 FQGTGA. This CDR3 is 16 amino acids long. CDR3 nucleotide sequence: TGTGCCAGCAGCTTAAGGGGGACTAGCGACTACAATGAGCAGTTCTTC. Translated: CASSLRGTSDYNEQFF.